What follows are 25 T cell receptor beta chains derived from one specimen sequenced in a study of T cell responses to AZD1222 COVID-19 vaccine. TCRdb's table, derived via immunoSEQ multiplex PCR, lists solely in-frame clones and lacks some. The top ten hold roughly 1.3% of the sample, which has 25,000 to 35,000 clones, roughly nine tenths seen once. The sequencing here drew on peripheral blood, taken on day 0 of AZD1222 vaccination. The receptors come from an adult in good health.

The chain joins TRBV6-5 to TRBJ1-6; TRBD1 agrees at 9 bases. This CDR3 has 16 residues. CDR1 and CDR2 from the germline V gene are MNHEY and SVGAGI. Germline trimming cut 2 bases from V and 6 bases from J; bases unmatched to any gene: 5. The CDR3, as DNA: TGTGCCAGCAGTTACAAGGGACAGGGTGGTAATTCACCCCTCCACTTT. As protein: CASSYKGQGGNSPLHF.

The chain employs TRBV7-3 and TRBJ2-7; 7 bases agree with TRBD2. CDR3 length equals 15 residues. Looked up from germline, CDR1 is SGHTA and CDR2 is FQGTGA. J gave up 0 bases and V 4 bases, and 6 bases lay outside the gene matches. The CDR3 protein is CASSSQAGSSYEQYF. CDR3 DNA sequence: TGTGCCAGCAGCTCCCAAGCGGGGAGCTCCTACGAGCAGTACTTC.

The chain links TRBV4-3 to TRBJ1-5; TRBD1 matches 7 bases. The germline gives CDR1 LGHNA, CDR2 YSLEER. There are 15 residues in the CDR3. V was clipped by 0 bases and J by 6 bases; unmatched bases: 5. The CDR3 is CASSQDGDSRQPQHF. The CDR3 DNA is TGCGCCAGCAGCCAAGATGGGGACAGCCGTCAGCCCCAGCATTTT.

The chain has TRBV28 and TRBJ2-1; D tentatively reads TRBD1 or TRBD2 (5 bases each). Germline CDR1 reads MDHEN; CDR2 reads SYDVKM. The CDR3 is 13 amino acids. The ends were cut back, 6 bases at V and 7 bases at J, with 13 bases in the middle. The CDR3 DNA is TGTGCCAGCAGATTACCGGGGCTAAATGAGCAGTTCTTC. Translated: CASRLPGLNEQFF.

This rearrangement joins TRBV9 to TRBJ1-2; no reliable D call. CDR1 is SGDLS, CDR2 YYNGEE, per germline. Trimming left V 2 bases short and J 2 bases short, with 10 bases between. This CDR3 contains 14 residues. The CDR3 bases are TGTGCCAGCAGCGTGGACGGGTTCAACTATGGCTACACCTTC. Protein product: CASSVDGFNYGYTF. The complete variable domain, with remaining parts taken from reference TRBV9 and TRBJ1-2, reads DSGVTQTPKHLITATGQRVTLRCSPRSGDLSVYWYQQSLDQGLQFLIQYYNGEERAKGNILERFSAQQFPDLHSELNLSSLELGDSALYFCASSVDGFNYGYTFGSGTRLTVV.

The gene calls are TRBV19 and TRBJ1-1; D uncertain. Trimming removed 4 bases from V and 3 bases from J, with 12 bases in between. Per the germline V gene, CDR1 is LNHDA and CDR2 is SQIVND (reference sequence). The CDR3 has 14 residues. The CDR3 region has the DNA TGTGCCAGTAGTACGTACAGCGGCGACACTGAAGCTTTCTTT. Translating gives CASSTYSGDTEAFF.

This CDR3 is CASSVRSLGGYGYTF. The CDR3, as DNA: TGCGCCAGCAGCGTAAGGTCCCTGGGTGGCTATGGCTACACCTTC. The chain recombines TRBV5-1 with TRBJ1-2, with D unresolved. CDR1 is SGHRS and CDR2 is YFSETQ in the germline V gene. Between the trimmed V and J ends, which lost 4 bases and 4 bases, there was a span of 17 bases. The CDR3 loop spans 15 amino acids.

The chain carries TRBV6-6 and TRBJ2-3, with D perhaps matching TRBD1 (5 bases). Germline V CDR1 and CDR2: MNHNY, SVGAGI (reference sequence). This CDR3 contains 14 residues. V was pared by 2 bases and J by 3 bases, with 9 bases between. This CDR3 reads CASSYLQGTDTQYF. The CDR3 nucleotides are TGTGCCAGCAGTTACCTCCAGGGAACAGATACGCAGTATTTT.

The CDR3 sequence is CASSFRQGPGNTIYF. CDR3 bases: TGTGCCAGCAGTTTCCGACAGGGTCCCGGAAACACCATATATTTT. The chain carries TRBV11-3 and TRBJ1-3, with 7 bases that match TRBD1. The V gene end was trimmed by 6 bases and the J gene end by 4 bases; junction bases not matched to a gene: 9. This CDR3 is 15 amino acids long. Looked up from germline, CDR1 is SGHNT and CDR2 is YENEEA.

This clone has a single count. The chain has TRBV2 and TRBJ2-7, with D possibly being TRBD1 (5 bases). The ends were cut back, 1 base at V and 5 bases at J, with 12 bases in the middle. The CDR3 is 14 amino acids. From germline, CDR1 is SNHLY and CDR2 FYNNEI. Written as DNA, the CDR3 is TGTGCCAGCAGTGAAGTCAGGGTATCGGACGAGCAGTACTTC. Translated: CASSEVRVSDEQYF.

The rearrangement uses TRBV2 and TRBJ2-7; TRBD2 aligns across 15 bases. The V segment lost 4 bases and the J segment 0 bases; nucleotides outside the gene matches: 10. This CDR3 has 19 amino acids. Germline lookup yields CDR1 SNHLY and CDR2 FYNNEI. The CDR3 reads CASSAPLGLAGGISYEQYF. The CDR3 DNA is TGTGCCAGCAGTGCTCCGTTGGGACTAGCGGGAGGAATCTCCTACGAGCAGTACTTC.

The chain is built from TRBV30 and TRBJ1-6, with 8 positions matching TRBD1. CDR1 is GTSNPN, CDR2 SVGIG, per germline (reference sequence). J lost 8 bases, V lost 0 bases, and 3 bases had no gene match. The CDR3 consists of 14 residues. This chain's CDR3 is CAWSVKTGDSPLHF. The CDR3 DNA is TGTGCCTGGAGTGTGAAGACAGGGGATTCACCCCTCCACTTT.

V usage is TRBV5-1 and J usage is TRBJ2-3; TRBD2 aligns across 7 bases. Germline CDR1 is SGHRS and CDR2 is YFSETQ. The CDR3 is made up of 14 amino acids. Trimming cost V 4 bases and J 4 bases; bases outside gene matches: 6. The CDR3 is CASSLPSGSDTQYF. For the CDR3, the DNA is TGCGCCAGCAGCCTACCTAGCGGTTCAGATACGCAGTATTTT.

The V gene is TRBV4-1, the J gene TRBJ1-5; possible D gene TRBD1, 5 bases. Deletions cut 2 bases from V and 6 bases from J, with 14 bases between. CDR1 and CDR2 (germline): MGHRA, YSYEKL. The CDR3 is made up of 15 amino acids. The chain's CDR3 is CASSQPGTRSQPQHF. CDR3 DNA sequence: TGCGCCAGCAGCCAACCCGGGACGAGGAGTCAGCCCCAGCATTTT.

The chain is built from TRBV19 and TRBJ2-7; weak D call: TRBD2 (6 bases). Germline CDR1 and CDR2: LNHDA and SQIVND (reference sequence). Trimming took off 8 bases at V and 0 bases at J, with 14 bases between the two ends. The CDR3 consists of 14 residues. The CDR3 DNA sequence: TGTGCCAGTTCGCGGGACGGAAACTCCTACGAGCAGTACTTC. Translation: CASSRDGNSYEQYF.

The chain employs TRBV6-5 and TRBJ2-2, with 9 bases fitting TRBD1. The V gene's germline CDR1 is MNHEY and CDR2 SVGAGI. V trimming: 6 bases; J trimming: 3 bases; junction bases outside the gene matches: 5. The CDR3 has 15 residues. For the CDR3, the DNA is TGTGCCAGCAGCCGGGACAGGGTAGACACCGGGGAGCTGTTTTTT. Protein product: CASSRDRVDTGELFF.

This clone came up once. J is TRBJ1-6 and V is TRBV27; D gene ambiguous. In germline, CDR1 is MNHEY, CDR2 SMNVEV (reference sequence). V was trimmed by 5 bases and J by 8 bases, leaving 10 bases between them. There are 13 residues in the CDR3. DNA for the CDR3: TGTGCCAGCAGTCCCAAGCCCTATTCACCCCTCCACTTT. Its protein is CASSPKPYSPLHF.

The chain employs TRBV5-1 and TRBJ2-7; maybe TRBD1 (6 bases). V lost 5 bases and J lost 0, with 12 bases in between. There are 14 residues in the CDR3. Germline CDR1 SGHRS, CDR2 YFSETQ. In DNA form, the CDR3 reads TGCGCCAGCAGTTTCACAGGGTACTCCTACGAGCAGTACTTC. Translation gives CASSFTGYSYEQYF.

V usage is TRBV3-1 (or the pseudogene TRBV3-2) and J usage is TRBJ2-7; no definite D call. CDR3 length equals 12 residues. V gave up 1 base and J gave up 4 bases, with 5 bases separating them. The germline CDR1 and CDR2 sequences are LGHDT and YNNKEL (reference sequence). CDR3 sequence (DNA): TGTGCCAGCAGCCAAGTTTATTACGAGCAGTACTTC. Residues: CASSQVYYEQYF.

This chain links TRBV24-1 with TRBJ2-3; no clear D gene. Germline V gene data show CDR1 as KGHDR and CDR2 as SFDVKD. V lost 9 bases and J lost 7, with 7 bases in between. The CDR3 is 10 residues long. The CDR3 nucleotides are TGTGCCACCTCCCCCCATACGCAGTATTTT. Its protein is CATSPHTQYF.

This clone is a singleton in its sample. The V gene is TRBV5-1, the J gene TRBJ1-1; D not certain. The CDR3 is made up of 15 amino acids. V lost 0 bases to trimming and J lost 8 bases, with 17 bases between them. Germline V gene sequence: CDR1 SGHRS, CDR2 YFSETQ. CDR3 in amino acids: CASSLVGDRNFEAFF. CDR3 in DNA: TGCGCCAGCAGCTTGGTTGGAGATCGTAACTTCGAAGCTTTCTTT.

This CDR3 is CASSVSGSSYNEQFF. In nucleotides, the CDR3 is TGTGCCAGCAGCGTTAGCGGTAGCTCCTACAATGAGCAGTTCTTC. J is TRBJ2-1 and V is TRBV6-5; weak D call: TRBD2 (6 bases). The germline CDR1 and CDR2 sequences are MNHEY and SVGAGI. CDR3 length: 15 residues. Trimming took 6 bases from V and 0 from J, leaving 12 bases between them.

The chain is built from TRBV2 and TRBJ2-7; 13 bases fit TRBD2. Germline trimming cut 2 bases from V and 6 bases from J; bases unmatched to any gene: 4. The CDR3 is 15 amino acids. Looked up from germline, CDR1 is SNHLY and CDR2 is FYNNEI. Here the CDR3 reads CASSELRLAGGEQYF. The CDR3 nucleotides read TGTGCCAGCAGTGAACTCCGACTAGCGGGAGGCGAGCAGTACTTC.

The chain has TRBV5-1 and TRBJ2-1; TRBD1 agrees at 8 bases. Germline CDR1 SGHRS, CDR2 YFSETQ. This CDR3 contains 16 residues. V lost 1 base to trimming and J lost 0 bases; unmatched junction nucleotides: 3. The CDR3 loop reads CASSLPGTGSYNEQFF. The CDR3 DNA follows: TGCGCCAGCAGCTTGCCCGGGACAGGCTCCTACAATGAGCAGTTCTTC.

This sequence joins TRBV7-7 and TRBJ2-7; D ambiguous. Between the trimmed V and J ends, which lost 1 base and 3 bases, there was a span of 16 bases. The CDR3 covers 16 residues. The germline V gene encodes CDR1 SSHAT and CDR2 FNYEAQ (reference sequence). CDR3 nucleotides: TGTGCCAGCAGCTTAGAGTCTGGCCTCGGAGTCTACGAGCAGTACTTC. This translates into CASSLESGLGVYEQYF.